This T cell receptor (beta chain) was profiled in a study of T cell responses to AZD1222 COVID-19 vaccine. Points from the study as a whole: No repertoire was sampled before or during the peak T cell response, only after it. Mostly white British, mostly female donors; authors suggested clonal diversity may be underestimated. CD4 TCRs associated with vaccination spanned spike, dominating at 160-218 and 743-854.

Points on this clone: Its specificity is not known.

Assay: immunoSEQ multiplex PCR; the TCRdb copy retains only in-frame clones and omits some. The repertoire holds approximately 150,000 clones, with 87% as singletons. Pooled together were second doses at about 4 or about 12 weeks. The receptor's source is an adult who received the AZD1222 COVID-19 vaccine. The starting material was peripheral blood, obtained 28 days after the second AZD1222 dose.

CDR3 sequence reads: CASGRGQGNTEAFF. CDR3 sequence (DNA): TGTGCCAGCGGAAGGGGACAGGGAAACACTGAAGCTTTCTTT. The V gene is TRBV25-1, the J gene TRBJ1-1, with TRBD1 matching 9 bases. From germline, CDR1 is MGHDK and CDR2 SYGVNS. CDR3 length: 14 residues. V gave up 8 bases and J gave up 2 bases; unmatched junction bases: 6.